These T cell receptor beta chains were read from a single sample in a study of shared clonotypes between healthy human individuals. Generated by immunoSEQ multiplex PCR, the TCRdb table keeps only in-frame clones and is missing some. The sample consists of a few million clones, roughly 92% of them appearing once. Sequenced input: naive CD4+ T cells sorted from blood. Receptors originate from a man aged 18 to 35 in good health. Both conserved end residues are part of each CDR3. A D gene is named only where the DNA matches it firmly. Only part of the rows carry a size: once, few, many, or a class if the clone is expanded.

CDR3: CASSISAYNEQFF; DNA: TGTGCCAGTAGTATTTCGGCATACAATGAGCAGTTCTTC; D: -; J: TRBJ2-1; size: -; V: TRBV19
CDR3: CASSRTQGSYEQYF; DNA: TGTGCCAGCAGCCGTACACAGGGCTCGTACGAGCAGTACTTC; D: -; J: TRBJ2-7; size: -; V: TRBV28
CDR3: CASAGQKETQYF; DNA: TGTGCCAGCGCGGGACAGAAAGAGACCCAGTACTTC; D: -; J: TRBJ2-5; size: -; V: TRBV6-5
CDR3: CASSEGPFNTQYF; DNA: TGTGCCAGCAGTGAAGGTCCCTTCAATACGCAGTATTTT; D: -; J: TRBJ2-3; size: -; V: TRBV6-1
CDR3: CASSSGTGNTGELFF; DNA: TGTGCCAGCAGTTCCGGGACAGGGAACACCGGGGAGCTGTTTTTT; D: TRBD1; J: TRBJ2-2; size: -; V: TRBV6-5
CDR3: CASSPTPPGGVTEAFF; DNA: TGTGCCAGCAGCCCCACACCCCCAGGGGGCGTCACTGAAGCTTTCTTT; D: TRBD1; J: TRBJ1-1; size: -; V: TRBV7-9
CDR3: CASSMEFSNQPQHF; DNA: TGTGCCAGTAGTATGGAATTTAGCAATCAGCCCCAGCATTTT; D: -; J: TRBJ1-5; size: -; V: TRBV19
CDR3: CAGGRADTEAFF; DNA: TGTGCCGGGGGTCGGGCGGACACTGAAGCTTTCTTT; D: -; J: TRBJ1-1; size: few; V: TRBV30
CDR3: CASSSVNDYGYTF; DNA: TGTGCCAGCAGCTCCGTCAACGATTACGGCTACACCTTC; D: -; J: TRBJ1-2; size: -; V: TRBV7-9
CDR3: CASSLWTGGTEAFF; DNA: TGTGCCAGCAGCCTTTGGACAGGGGGCACTGAAGCTTTCTTT; D: TRBD1; J: TRBJ1-1; size: -; V: TRBV5-6
CDR3: CASSLPQGSGNTEAFF; DNA: TGTGCCAGCAGTTTGCCTCAGGGATCGGGGAACACTGAAGCTTTCTTT; D: -; J: TRBJ1-1; size: once; V: TRBV28
CDR3: CASSPGQGAYEQYF; DNA: TGTGCCAGCAGCCCCGGACAGGGGGCATACGAGCAGTACTTC; D: TRBD1; J: TRBJ2-7; size: -; V: TRBV7-9
CDR3: CASSADRGPNTEAFF; DNA: TGTGCCAGCAGTGCCGACAGGGGGCCGAACACTGAAGCTTTCTTT; D: TRBD1; J: TRBJ1-1; size: -; V: TRBV25-1